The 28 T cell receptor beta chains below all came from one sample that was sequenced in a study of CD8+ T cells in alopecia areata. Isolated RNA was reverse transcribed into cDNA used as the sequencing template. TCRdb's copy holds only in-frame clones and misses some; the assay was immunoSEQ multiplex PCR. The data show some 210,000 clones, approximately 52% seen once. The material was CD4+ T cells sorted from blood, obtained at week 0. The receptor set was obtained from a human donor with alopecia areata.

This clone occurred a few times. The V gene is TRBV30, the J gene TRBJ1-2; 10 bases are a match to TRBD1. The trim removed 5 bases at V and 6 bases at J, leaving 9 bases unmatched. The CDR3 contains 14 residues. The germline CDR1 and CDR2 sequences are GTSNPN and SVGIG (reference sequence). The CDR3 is CAWHREGTGDGYTF. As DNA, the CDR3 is TGTGCCTGGCACCGTGAGGGGACAGGGGATGGCTACACCTTC.

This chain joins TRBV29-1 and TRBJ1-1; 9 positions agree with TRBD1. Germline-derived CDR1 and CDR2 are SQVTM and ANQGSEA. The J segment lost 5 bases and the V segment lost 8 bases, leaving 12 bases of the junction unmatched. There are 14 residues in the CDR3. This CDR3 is CSSHGTQGATEAFF. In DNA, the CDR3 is TGCAGCTCCCACGGCACACAGGGGGCAACTGAAGCTTTCTTT.

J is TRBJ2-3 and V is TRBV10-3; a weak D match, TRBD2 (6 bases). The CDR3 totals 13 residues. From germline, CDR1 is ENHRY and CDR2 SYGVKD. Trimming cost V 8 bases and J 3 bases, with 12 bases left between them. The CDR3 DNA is TGTGCCATCGCTCGACTAGTGACAGATACGCAGTATTTT. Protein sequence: CAIARLVTDTQYF.

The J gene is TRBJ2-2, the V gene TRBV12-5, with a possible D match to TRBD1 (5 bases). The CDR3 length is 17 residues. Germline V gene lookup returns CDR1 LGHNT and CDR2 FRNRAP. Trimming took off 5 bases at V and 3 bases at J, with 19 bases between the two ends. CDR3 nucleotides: TGTGCTAGTGGTACCACATATCCCAGGGAAGACACCGGGGAGCTGTTTTTT. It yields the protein CASGTTYPREDTGELFF.

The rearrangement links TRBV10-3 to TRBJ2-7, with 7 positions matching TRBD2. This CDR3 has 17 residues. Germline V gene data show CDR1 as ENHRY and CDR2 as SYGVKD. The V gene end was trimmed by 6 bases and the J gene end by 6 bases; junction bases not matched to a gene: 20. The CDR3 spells CAISFGERDPLNGEQYF. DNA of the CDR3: TGTGCCATCAGCTTTGGGGAGCGGGACCCTTTAAACGGCGAGCAGTACTTC.

CDR3 in amino acids: CASSVGLASSYNEQFF. The CDR3 nucleotides read TGTGCCAGCAGCGTGGGACTAGCGAGTTCCTACAATGAGCAGTTCTTC. The chain combines TRBV9 with TRBJ2-1; TRBD2 matches 10 bases. Germline CDR1 SGDLS, CDR2 YYNGEE. V dropped 2 bases and J dropped 1; count of bases not matched to a gene: 3. The CDR3 consists of 16 residues.

The CDR3 reads CSVDWGSYEQYF. In DNA form, the CDR3 reads TGCAGCGTTGACTGGGGATCCTACGAGCAGTACTTC. V and J are TRBV29-1 and TRBJ2-7; no firm D call. The CDR3 runs to 12 residues. Germline V gene sequence: CDR1 SQVTM, CDR2 ANQGSEA. V shed 3 bases and J shed 1 base, with 7 bases lying between them.

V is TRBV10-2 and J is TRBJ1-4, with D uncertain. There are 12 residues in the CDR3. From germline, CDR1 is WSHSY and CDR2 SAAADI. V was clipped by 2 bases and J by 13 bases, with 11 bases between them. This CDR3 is CASSEDMGTLFF. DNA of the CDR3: TGCGCCAGCAGTGAGGACATGGGAACACTGTTTTTT.

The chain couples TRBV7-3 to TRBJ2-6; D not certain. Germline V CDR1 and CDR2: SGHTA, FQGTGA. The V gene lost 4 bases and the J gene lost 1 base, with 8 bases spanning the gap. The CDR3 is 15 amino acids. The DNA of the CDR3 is TGTGCCAGCAGCTCGGACGTATCTGGGGCCAACGTCCTGACTTTC. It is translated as CASSSDVSGANVLTF.

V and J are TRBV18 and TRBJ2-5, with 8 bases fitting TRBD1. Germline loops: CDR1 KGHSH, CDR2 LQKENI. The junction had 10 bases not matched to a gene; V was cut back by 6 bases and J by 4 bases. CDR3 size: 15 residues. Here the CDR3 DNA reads TGTGCCAGCTCGCCGACAGGGGCGCAGGGAGAGACCCAGTACTTC. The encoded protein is CASSPTGAQGETQYF.

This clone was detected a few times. This chain's CDR3 is CAWSGFLVSGANVLTF. The CDR3, as DNA: TGTGCCTGGAGTGGATTCCTTGTCTCTGGGGCCAACGTCCTGACTTTC. The chain employs TRBV30 and TRBJ2-6; D is uncertain. The germline V gene has CDR1 GTSNPN and CDR2 SVGIG (reference sequence). V was shortened by 1 base and J by 0 bases, with 10 bases between the two germline ends. There are 16 residues in the CDR3.

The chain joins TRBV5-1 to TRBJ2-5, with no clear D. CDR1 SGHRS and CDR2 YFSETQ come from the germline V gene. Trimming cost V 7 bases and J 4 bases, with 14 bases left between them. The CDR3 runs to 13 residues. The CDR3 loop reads CASAQDGLETQYF. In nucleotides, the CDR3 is TGCGCCAGCGCCCAAGACGGCCTAGAGACCCAGTACTTC.

The CDR3 nucleotides are TGCAGCGTTGAAGCCCAGGGCGACGAGCAGTACTTC. Amino acids: CSVEAQGDEQYF. The chain uses TRBV29-1 and TRBJ2-7, with D possibly TRBD1 on 5 matching bases. Looked up from germline, CDR1 is SQVTM and CDR2 is ANQGSEA. V lost 1 base to trimming and J lost 5 bases, with 9 bases between them. The CDR3 length is 12 residues.

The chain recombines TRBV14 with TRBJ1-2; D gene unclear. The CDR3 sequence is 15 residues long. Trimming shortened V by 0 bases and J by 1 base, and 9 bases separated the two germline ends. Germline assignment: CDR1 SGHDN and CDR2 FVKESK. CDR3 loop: CASSQDLSDNYGYTF. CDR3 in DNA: TGTGCCAGCAGCCAAGACTTATCGGATAACTATGGCTACACCTTC. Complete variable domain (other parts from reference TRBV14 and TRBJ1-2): EAGVTQFPSHSVIEKGQTVTLRCDPISGHDNLYWYRRVMGKEIKFLLHFVKESKQDESGMPNNRFLAERTGGTYSTLKVQPAELEDSGVYFCASSQDLSDNYGYTFGSGTRLTVV.

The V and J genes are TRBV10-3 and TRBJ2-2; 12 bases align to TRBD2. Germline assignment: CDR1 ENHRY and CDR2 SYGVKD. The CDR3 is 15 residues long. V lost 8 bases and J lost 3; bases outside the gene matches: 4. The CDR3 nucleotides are TGTGCCATCCCTAGCGGGGGGGCGGACACCGGGGAGCTGTTTTTT. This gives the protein CAIPSGGADTGELFF.

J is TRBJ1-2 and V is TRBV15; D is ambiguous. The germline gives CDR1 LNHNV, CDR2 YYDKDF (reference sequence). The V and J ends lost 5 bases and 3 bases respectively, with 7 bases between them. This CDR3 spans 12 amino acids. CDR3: CATSSPDYGYTF. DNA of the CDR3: TGTGCCACCAGCTCCCCGGACTATGGCTACACCTTC. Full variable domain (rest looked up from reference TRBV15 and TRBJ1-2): DAMVIQNPRYQVTQFGKPVTLSCSQTLNHNVMYWYQQKSSQAPKLLFHYYDKDFNNEADTPDNFQSRRPNTSFCFLDIRSPGLGDTAMYLCATSSPDYGYTFGSGTRLTVV.

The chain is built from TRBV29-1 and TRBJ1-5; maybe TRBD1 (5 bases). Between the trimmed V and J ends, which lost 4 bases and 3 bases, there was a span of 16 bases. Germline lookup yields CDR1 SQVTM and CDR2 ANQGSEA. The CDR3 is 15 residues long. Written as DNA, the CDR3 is TGCAGCGTTGTTTTACCGGGACGGACCAATCAGCCCCAGCATTTT. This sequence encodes CSVVLPGRTNQPQHF. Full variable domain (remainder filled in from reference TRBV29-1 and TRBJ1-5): SAVISQKPSRDICQRGTSLTIQCQVDSQVTMMFWYRQQPGQSLTLIATANQGSEATYESGFVIDKFPISRPNLTFSTLTVSNMSPEDSSIYLCSVVLPGRTNQPQHFGDGTRLSIL.

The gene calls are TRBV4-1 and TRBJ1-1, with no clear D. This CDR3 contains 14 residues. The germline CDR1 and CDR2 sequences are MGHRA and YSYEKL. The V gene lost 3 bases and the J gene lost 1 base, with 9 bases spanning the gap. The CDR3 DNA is TGCGCCAGCAGCCAGAGTGTGTGGAACACTGAAGCTTTCTTT. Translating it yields CASSQSVWNTEAFF.

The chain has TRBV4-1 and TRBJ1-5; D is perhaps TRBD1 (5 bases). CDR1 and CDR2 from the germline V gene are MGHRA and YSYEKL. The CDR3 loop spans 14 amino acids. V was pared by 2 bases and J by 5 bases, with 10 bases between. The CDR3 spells CASSQFRVDQPQHF. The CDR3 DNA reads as TGCGCCAGCAGCCAATTCAGGGTGGATCAGCCCCAGCATTTT.

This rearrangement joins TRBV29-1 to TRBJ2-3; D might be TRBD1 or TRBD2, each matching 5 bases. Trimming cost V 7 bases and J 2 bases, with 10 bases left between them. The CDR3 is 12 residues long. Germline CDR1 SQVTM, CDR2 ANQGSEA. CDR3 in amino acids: CSASGTTDTQYF. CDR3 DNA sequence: TGCAGCGCATCCGGGACCACAGATACGCAGTATTTT.

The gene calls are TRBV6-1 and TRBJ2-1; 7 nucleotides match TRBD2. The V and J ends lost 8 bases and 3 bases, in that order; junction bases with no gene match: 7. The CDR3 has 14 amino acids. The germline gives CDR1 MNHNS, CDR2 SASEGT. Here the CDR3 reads CASEMGGDYNEQFF. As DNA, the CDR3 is TGTGCCAGCGAAATGGGAGGGGACTACAATGAGCAGTTCTTC.

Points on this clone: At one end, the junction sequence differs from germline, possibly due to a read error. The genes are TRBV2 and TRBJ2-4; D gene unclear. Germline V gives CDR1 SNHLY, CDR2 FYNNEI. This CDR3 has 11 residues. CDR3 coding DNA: TGTGCCAGCAGGGAAGCAAACATTCAGTACTTC. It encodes CASREANIQYF.

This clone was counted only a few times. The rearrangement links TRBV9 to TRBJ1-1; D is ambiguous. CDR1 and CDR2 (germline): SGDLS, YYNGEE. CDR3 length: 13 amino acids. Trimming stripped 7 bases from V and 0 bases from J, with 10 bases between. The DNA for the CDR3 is TGTGCCAGCTCCCTCACCGTGAACACTGAAGCTTTCTTT. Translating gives CASSLTVNTEAFF.

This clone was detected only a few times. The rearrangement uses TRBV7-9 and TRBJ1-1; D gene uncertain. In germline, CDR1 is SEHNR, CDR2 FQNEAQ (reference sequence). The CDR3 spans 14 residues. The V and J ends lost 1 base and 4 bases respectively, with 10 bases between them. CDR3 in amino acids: CASSLGPASTEAFF. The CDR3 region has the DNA TGTGCCAGCAGCTTAGGACCAGCGAGCACTGAAGCTTTCTTT.

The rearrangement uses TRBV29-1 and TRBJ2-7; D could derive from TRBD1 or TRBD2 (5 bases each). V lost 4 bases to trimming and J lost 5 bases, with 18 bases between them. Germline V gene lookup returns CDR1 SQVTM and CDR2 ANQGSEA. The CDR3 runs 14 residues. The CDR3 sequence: CSVAWDLGAHEQYF. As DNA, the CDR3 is TGCAGCGTTGCGTGGGACCTTGGGGCCCACGAGCAGTACTTC.

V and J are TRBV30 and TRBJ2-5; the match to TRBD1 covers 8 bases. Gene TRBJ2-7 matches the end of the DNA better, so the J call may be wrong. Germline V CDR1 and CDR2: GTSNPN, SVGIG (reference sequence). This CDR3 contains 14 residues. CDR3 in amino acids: CACTQGAIPYEQYF. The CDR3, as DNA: TGTGCCTGTACTCAGGGGGCGATCCCCTACGAGCAGTACTTC.

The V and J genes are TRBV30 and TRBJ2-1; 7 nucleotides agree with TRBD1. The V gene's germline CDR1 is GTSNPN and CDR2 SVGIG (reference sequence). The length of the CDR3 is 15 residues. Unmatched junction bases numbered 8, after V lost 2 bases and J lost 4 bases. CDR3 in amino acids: CAWSFRDRQYNEQFF. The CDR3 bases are TGTGCCTGGAGTTTCCGGGACAGACAATACAATGAGCAGTTCTTC.

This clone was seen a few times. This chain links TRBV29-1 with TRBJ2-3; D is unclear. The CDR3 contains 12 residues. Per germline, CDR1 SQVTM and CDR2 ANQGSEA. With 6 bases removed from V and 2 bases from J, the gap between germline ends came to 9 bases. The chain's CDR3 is CSVSRDTDTQYF. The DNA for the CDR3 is TGCAGCGTCTCAAGGGACACAGATACGCAGTATTTT.